This T cell receptor beta chain was observed in a study of naive and memory T cell subsets. Whole-study findings and limits: Naive repertoires, especially CD8, held a few larger clonotypes, possibly memory cells re-expressing CD45RA.

V shed 3 bases and J 4 bases; nucleotides not matched to a gene: 6. The CDR3 sequence is 15 residues long. The beta constant-region primer was an equimolar mix of two oligonucleotides covering TRBC1 and TRBC2. Four rounds of PCR amplified the ligated cDNA using nested alpha and beta constant-region primers plus SP2. TCRdb re-derived calls from the UMI-ligation and nested PCR reads in MiXCR, one entry per CDR3 protein. The sample consists of roughly 140,000 distinct CDR3 sequences, approximately 18% of them appearing once. As regards this clonotype: The antigen remains unidentified.

The material sequenced was naive CD8+ T cells from blood. V usage is TRBV12-3 or TRBV12-4 and J usage is TRBJ2-1; TRBD2 aligns across 7 bases. The source is a human donor in good health. The chain's CDR3 is CASSFGGSQYNEQFF. The CDR3 DNA reads TGTGCCAGCAGTTTCGGCGGGAGTCAGTACAATGAGCAGTTCTTC.